This TCR beta chain emerged from a study of technical replicates of blood from a handful of donors. The length of the CDR3 is 11 residues. The V gene lost 6 bases and the J gene lost 9 bases, with 8 bases spanning the gap. Germline CDR1 WNHNN, CDR2 SYGVQD (reference sequence). Profiling relied on immunoSEQ multiplex PCR, and the TCRdb table lists in-frame clones only, not all of them. The table lists tens of thousands of clones, less than 99% of them singletons, with approximately 0.21% in the top ten. The chain has TRBV10-1 and TRBJ2-2, with a weak D call TRBD1 (5 bases). The sample comprised T cells isolated from PBMCs. The receptor was isolated from a human donor in good health. The CDR3 spells CASRGRRELFF. The CDR3 DNA sequence: TGCGCCAGCAGGGGGCGCCGGGAGCTGTTTTTT.